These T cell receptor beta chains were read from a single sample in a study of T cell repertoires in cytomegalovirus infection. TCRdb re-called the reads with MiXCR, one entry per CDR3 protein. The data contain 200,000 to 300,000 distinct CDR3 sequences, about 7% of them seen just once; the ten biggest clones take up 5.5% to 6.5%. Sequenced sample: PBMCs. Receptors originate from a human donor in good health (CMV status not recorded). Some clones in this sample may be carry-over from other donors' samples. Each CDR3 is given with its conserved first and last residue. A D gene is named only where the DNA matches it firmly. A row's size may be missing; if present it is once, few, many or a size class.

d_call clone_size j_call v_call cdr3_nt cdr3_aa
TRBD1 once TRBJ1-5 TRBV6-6 TGTGCCAGCGGTTCCGAGGACAGGCTCTATAGTAGCAATCAGCCCCAGCATTTT CASGSEDRLYSSNQPQHF
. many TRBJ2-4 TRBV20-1 TGCAGTGTGGGGCGGACGTCACTAGCCAAAAACATTCAGTACTTC CSVGRTSLAKNIQYF
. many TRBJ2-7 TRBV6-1 TGTGCCAGCAGTGACGCGGGAACCCCCTACGAGCAGTACTTC CASSDAGTPYEQYF
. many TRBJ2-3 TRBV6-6 TGTGCCAGCAGTTACTCGGGGGGCACAGATACGCAGTATTTT CASSYSGGTDTQYF
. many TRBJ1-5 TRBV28 TGTGCCAGCAGTTTTGGGACTTACCACCCGAGTAGCAATCAGCCCCAGCATTTT CASSFGTYHPSSNQPQHF
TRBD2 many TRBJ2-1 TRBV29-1 TGCAGCGTTGAAGATCGGGCCCTAGCGGGGCCCCTAGGGGAGCAGTTCTTC CSVEDRALAGPLGEQFF
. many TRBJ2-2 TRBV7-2 TGTGCCAGCAGCCGTACCCTCCTCTACAGCGCTAACACCGGGGAGCTGTTTTTT CASSRTLLYSANTGELFF
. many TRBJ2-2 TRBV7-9 TGTGCCAGCAGCTTAGTCTGGGACGGGGAGCTGTTTTTT CASSLVWDGELFF
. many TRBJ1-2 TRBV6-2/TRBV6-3 TGTGCCAGCAGGGAGGACGGGCTCTATGGCTACACCTTC CASREDGLYGYTF
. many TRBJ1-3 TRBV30 TGTGCCTGGAGTTTAGGAGGGTCTGGAAACACCATATATTTT CAWSLGGSGNTIYF
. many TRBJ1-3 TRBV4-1 TGCGCCAGCAGCCATCCTTCCGAAGGGGAAGCTGGAAACACCATATATTTT CASSHPSEGEAGNTIYF
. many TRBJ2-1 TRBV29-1 TGCAGCGTTGAAGGAAAAGGTTTCGATGAGCAGTTCTTC CSVEGKGFDEQFF
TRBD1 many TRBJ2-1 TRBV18 TGTGCCAGCTCCCCGCCCCGGGACAGAAACAATGAGCAGTTCTTC CASSPPRDRNNEQFF
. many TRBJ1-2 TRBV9 TGTGCCAGCAGCGTGCCGGGGACCTATGGCTACACCTTC CASSVPGTYGYTF
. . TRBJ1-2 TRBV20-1 TGCAGTGCTGGAGTTGGACCGGGGGGAGTGGATGGCTACACCTTC CSAGVGPGGVDGYTF
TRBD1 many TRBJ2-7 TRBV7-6 TGTGCCAGCAGCTGGACAGGGGACTCCTACGAGCAGTACTTC CASSWTGDSYEQYF
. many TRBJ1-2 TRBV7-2 TGTGCCAGCTCGGGGGGCGGAAACTATGGCTACACCTTC CASSGGGNYGYTF